The rows below give T cell receptor beta chains drawn from one sample of a study of T-cell memory formation after mild COVID-19. TCRdb reanalysed the 5' RACE reads using MiXCR and keeps one entry per CDR3 protein. The sample gives a few hundred thousand distinct CDR3 sequences, under 25% of which show up once; roughly an eighth is in the top ten. Sequenced input: PBMCs or a T cell subset sorted from them (not recorded which). Receptors were obtained from an adult woman who had mild COVID-19 (a few samples of this study predate the infection). Cell type and time point are not known. CDR3s include the opening cysteine and the closing phenylalanine or tryptophan. A D gene is named only where the DNA matches it firmly. Not all rows give a size; the values are once, few, many and, for expanded clones, a class.

NA	TRBJ2-3	TRBV5-1	NA	CASSWVGVQADTQYF	TGCGCCAGCAGCTGGGTTGGGGTCCAGGCCGATACGCAGTATTTT
NA	TRBJ2-3	TRBV5-1	NA	CASSMGPGEDTQYF	TGCGCCAGCAGCATGGGCCCAGGGGAAGATACGCAGTATTTT
NA	TRBJ2-1	TRBV25-1	NA	CASSESNAGAQFF	TGTGCCAGCAGTGAATCTAACGCGGGGGCGCAGTTCTTC
TRBD2	TRBJ2-1	TRBV7-8	few	CASSTTSGRQDEQFF	TGTGCCAGCAGCACGACTAGCGGGAGACAGGATGAGCAGTTCTTC
NA	TRBJ1-1	TRBV12-3/TRBV12-4	NA	CASSPGQGVYGTEAFF	TGTGCCAGCAGTCCGGGACAAGGGGTATATGGGACTGAAGCTTTCTTT
TRBD1	TRBJ1-2	TRBV25-1	NA	CASSDTGTGALYGYTF	TGTGCCAGCAGTGACACCGGGACAGGGGCCCTCTATGGCTACACCTTC
TRBD2	TRBJ2-2	TRBV6-5	NA	CASSYSLAGEPGELFF	TGTGCCAGCAGTTACTCTCTAGCGGGAGAACCCGGGGAGCTGTTTTTT
TRBD1	TRBJ2-2	TRBV9	NA	CASSVTGFTGELFF	TGTGCCAGCAGCGTGACAGGGTTCACCGGGGAGCTGTTTTTT
NA	TRBJ2-1	TRBV6-2/TRBV6-3	many	CASSYQNNEQFF	TGTGCCAGCAGTTACCAAAACAATGAGCAGTTCTTC
NA	TRBJ1-2	TRBV4-2	NA	CASSQDLGGHNYGYTF	TGTGCCAGCAGCCAAGACTTAGGGGGACACAACTATGGCTACACCTTC
TRBD2	TRBJ2-7	TRBV7-2	NA	CASSSGTSGTYGLYEQYF	TGTGCCAGCAGCTCCGGGACTAGCGGGACCTACGGTCTCTACGAGCAGTACTTC
NA	TRBJ1-1	TRBV7-2	NA	CASSSRSGWDTEAFF	TGTGCCAGCAGCTCTAGATCGGGTTGGGACACTGAAGCTTTCTTT
TRBD2	TRBJ2-3	TRBV30	NA	CAWYSGTSGTDTQYF	TGTGCCTGGTACTCCGGGACTAGCGGCACAGATACGCAGTATTTT
NA	TRBJ2-5	TRBV11-2	few	CASSFEQGWETQYF	TGTGCCAGCAGCTTTGAACAGGGCTGGGAGACCCAGTACTTC
TRBD2	TRBJ2-1	TRBV11-2	few	CASSLEGGLAATEQFF	TGTGCCAGCAGCTTAGAGGGGGGACTAGCGGCTACAGAGCAGTTCTTC
NA	TRBJ2-5	TRBV7-2	few	CASSFRRRQGETQYF	TGTGCCAGCAGCTTCAGACGACGTCAGGGAGAGACCCAGTACTTC
NA	TRBJ2-7	TRBV5-1	NA	CASGGAGPYEQYF	TGCGCCAGCGGAGGAGCAGGGCCCTACGAGCAGTACTTC
TRBD2	TRBJ2-3	TRBV7-6	NA	CASSPRSGGLLTDTQYF	TGTGCCAGCAGCCCCCGAAGCGGGGGCCTACTTACAGATACGCAGTATTTT
NA	TRBJ2-7	TRBV6-2/TRBV6-3	NA	CASSLSWYEQYF	TGTGCCAGCAGTTTGTCCTGGTACGAGCAGTACTTC
NA	TRBJ2-7	TRBV5-1	many	CASSWEGAYEQYF	TGCGCCAGCAGCTGGGAGGGGGCCTACGAGCAGTACTTC
NA	TRBJ2-7	TRBV18	few	CASSPGSTYEQYF	TGTGCCAGCTCACCGGGATCCACCTACGAGCAGTACTTC
NA	TRBJ1-1	TRBV30	NA	CAWSSGVQGTEAFF	TGTGCCTGGAGTTCAGGGGTCCAGGGGACTGAAGCTTTCTTT
TRBD1	TRBJ2-7	TRBV7-8	few	CASRYSSGTGDTYEQYF	TGTGCCAGCAGATACTCCTCCGGGACAGGGGACACCTACGAGCAGTACTTC
TRBD1	TRBJ1-1	TRBV28	NA	CASRYGRGHLNTEAFF	TGTGCCAGCCGTTATGGCAGGGGGCATCTGAACACTGAAGCTTTCTTT
NA	TRBJ2-5	TRBV7-7	few	CASSFNFASETQYF	TGTGCTAGCAGCTTTAATTTCGCGTCGGAGACCCAGTACTTC
TRBD1	TRBJ1-2	TRBV20-1	NA	CSARGGTGGYGYTF	TGCAGTGCTAGAGGTGGGACAGGAGGTTATGGCTACACCTTC
TRBD2	TRBJ2-7	TRBV5-1	few	CASSHPTSGSRAYEQYF	TGCGCCAGCAGCCACCCGACTAGCGGGAGTAGGGCCTACGAGCAGTACTTC
NA	TRBJ2-3	TRBV3-1	NA	CASRKSDTQYF	TGTGCCAGCAGAAAATCCGATACGCAGTATTTT
NA	TRBJ2-1	TRBV9	NA	CASSVPPGDEQFF	TGTGCCAGCAGCGTACCCCCCGGGGATGAGCAGTTCTTC
NA	TRBJ2-3	TRBV6-1	few	CASSVQASTDTQYF	TGTGCCAGCAGTGTGCAGGCCAGCACAGATACGCAGTATTTT
NA	TRBJ2-7	TRBV7-2	NA	CASSVLDTSNSYEQYF	TGTGCCAGCAGCGTCTTAGACACCAGTAATTCCTACGAGCAGTACTTC
NA	TRBJ2-5	TRBV24-1	NA	CATSRDGEETQYF	TGTGCCACCAGCCGGGACGGGGAAGAGACCCAGTACTTC
TRBD1	TRBJ2-1	TRBV7-9	few	CASSLRQGGLNEQFF	TGTGCCAGCAGCTTAAGACAGGGGGGTTTGAATGAGCAGTTCTTC
TRBD2	TRBJ2-7	TRBV7-6	few	CASSLSVASGGGGTYEQYF	TGTGCCAGCAGCTTAAGTGTCGCTAGCGGGGGGGGAGGAACCTACGAGCAGTACTTC
TRBD2	TRBJ2-3	TRBV4-1	NA	CASSQQVRTGGITDTQYF	TGCGCCAGCAGCCAGCAAGTTCGGACGGGGGGGATCACAGATACGCAGTATTTT
TRBD1	TRBJ1-4	TRBV9	few	CASSVAGDRVTNEKLFF	TGTGCCAGCAGCGTAGCCGGGGACAGAGTAACGAATGAAAAACTGTTTTTT
TRBD1	TRBJ2-1	TRBV7-9	few	CASSLGQGKWEQFF	TGTGCCAGCAGCCTGGGACAGGGGAAATGGGAGCAGTTCTTC
NA	TRBJ1-2	TRBV3-1	NA	CASSRGRDYGYTF	TGTGCCAGCAGTCGGGGACGGGACTATGGCTACACCTTC
TRBD1	TRBJ2-3	TRBV7-9	many	CASTTGVIGDTQYF	TGTGCCAGCACCACAGGGGTGATCGGAGATACGCAGTATTTT
NA	TRBJ2-1	TRBV15	few	CATSREILLHYNEQFF	TGTGCCACCAGCAGGGAAATCCTACTCCACTACAATGAGCAGTTCTTC
TRBD2	TRBJ2-3	TRBV7-2	few	CASSPRLAGGPDTQYF	TGTGCCAGCAGCCCTCGACTAGCGGGGGGGCCAGATACGCAGTATTTT
TRBD1	TRBJ1-4	TRBV6-1	NA	CASSERGRLWEKLFF	TGTGCCAGCAGTGAAAGGGGGCGTCTGTGGGAAAAACTGTTTTTT
NA	TRBJ2-1	TRBV24-1	NA	CATSDLKVTGSEAYNEQFF	TGTGCCACCAGTGATTTGAAAGTCACGGGAAGCGAGGCCTACAATGAGCAGTTCTTC
TRBD1	TRBJ2-7	TRBV12-3/TRBV12-4	NA	CASSSSGQGYEQYF	TGTGCCAGCAGTTCATCGGGACAGGGCTACGAGCAGTACTTC
TRBD1	TRBJ1-5	TRBV27	few	CASSLQGAGQPQHF	TGTGCCAGCAGCTTACAGGGGGCCGGGCAGCCCCAGCATTTT
NA	TRBJ2-2	TRBV30	few	CAWSSGPGELFF	TGTGCCTGGAGCTCGGGGCCCGGGGAGCTGTTTTTT
NA	TRBJ2-1	TRBV5-6	few	CASSLSAIPKQFF	TGTGCCAGCAGCTTGTCCGCAATACCCAAGCAGTTCTTC
NA	TRBJ1-1	TRBV3-1	few	CASSGWDAFF	TGTGCCAGCAGCGGATGGGATGCTTTCTTT
NA	TRBJ2-2	TRBV24-1	few	CATGGASTGELFF	TGTGCCACAGGGGGTGCGAGCACCGGGGAGCTGTTTTTT
NA	TRBJ2-1	TRBV7-9	few	CASSFTSGPYNEQFF	TGTGCCAGCAGCTTTACTAGTGGTCCGTACAATGAGCAGTTCTTC
NA	TRBJ1-3	TRBV20-1	few	CSASLDTAGNTIYF	TGCAGTGCTAGTTTGGACACGGCGGGAAACACCATATATTTT
NA	TRBJ1-3	TRBV11-3	NA	CAPPRGQGFSGNTIYF	TGTGCCCCCCCCCGTGGCCAGGGGTTTTCTGGAAACACCATATATTTT
TRBD2	TRBJ2-2	TRBV15	few	CATSRLLAGEGGELFF	TGTGCCACCAGCAGACTCCTGGCCGGGGAGGGCGGGGAGCTGTTTTTT
NA	TRBJ1-1	TRBV20-1	few	CSARAGSDGGTEAFF	TGCAGTGCTAGAGCTGGGAGTGATGGGGGCACTGAAGCTTTCTTT
NA	TRBJ2-7	TRBV24-1	few	CATSTDTGEQYF	TGTGCCACCAGCACTGACACGGGGGAGCAGTACTTC
TRBD1	TRBJ2-7	TRBV25-1	NA	CASSGTGHYEQYF	TGTGCCAGCAGTGGGACAGGGCACTACGAGCAGTACTTC
NA	TRBJ2-2	TRBV5-1	many	CASSDTGELFF	TGCGCCAGCAGTGACACCGGGGAGCTGTTTTTT
TRBD1	TRBJ1-3	TRBV12-3/TRBV12-4	NA	CASSMGTVLGNTIYF	TGTGCCAGCAGCATGGGGACAGTCCTTGGAAACACCATATATTTT